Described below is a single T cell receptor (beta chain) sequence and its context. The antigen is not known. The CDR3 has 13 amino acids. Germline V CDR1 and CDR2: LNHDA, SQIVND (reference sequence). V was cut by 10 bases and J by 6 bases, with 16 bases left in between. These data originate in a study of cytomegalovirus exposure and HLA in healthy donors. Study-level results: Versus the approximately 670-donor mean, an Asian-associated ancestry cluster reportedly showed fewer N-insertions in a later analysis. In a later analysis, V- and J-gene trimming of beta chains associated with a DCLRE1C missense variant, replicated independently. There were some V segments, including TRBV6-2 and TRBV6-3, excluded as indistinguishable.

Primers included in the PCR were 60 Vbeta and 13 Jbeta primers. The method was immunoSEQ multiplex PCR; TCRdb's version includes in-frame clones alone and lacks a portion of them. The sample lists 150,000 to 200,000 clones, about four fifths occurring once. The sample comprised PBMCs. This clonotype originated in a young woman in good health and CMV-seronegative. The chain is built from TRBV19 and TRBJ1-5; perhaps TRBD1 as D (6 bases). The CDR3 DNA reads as TGTGCCACCTCTCCAATAGGGGGTCAGCCCCAGCATTTT. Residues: CATSPIGGQPQHF.